This T cell receptor beta chain was obtained from a study of blood T cell repertoires in COVID-19. Turning to the study itself: Collection of acute and convalescent COVID-19 samples took place in the United States, Italy and Spain.

This clone was detected only once. As handled by the study authors: Amplification of reference gene primers provided the estimated nucleated cell counts. Clones were sequenced by immunoSEQ multiplex PCR, and TCRdb holds only the in-frame ones, with some missing. That table furnishes V, J and clone size, whereas the DNA furnished D and trimming. The sample contains roughly 250,000 clones, roughly nine tenths of which appear only once. This sequence was found in a human donor in a cohort exposed to, infected with or recovered from COVID-19 (not recorded which). The donor label of this sample is uncertain. Sequences were obtained from PBMCs or T cells enriched from blood (not recorded which).

The CDR3 sequence is CASSEAILGQGKTQYF. Written as DNA, the CDR3 is TGTGCCAGCAGTGAAGCTATTTTGGGACAGGGAAAGACCCAGTACTTC. V gene TRBV2 combines with J gene TRBJ2-5, with TRBD1 identical over 9 bases. V was clipped by 0 bases and J by 6 bases; unmatched bases: 8. The CDR3 extends over 16 amino acids. Germline lookup yields CDR1 SNHLY and CDR2 FYNNEI.